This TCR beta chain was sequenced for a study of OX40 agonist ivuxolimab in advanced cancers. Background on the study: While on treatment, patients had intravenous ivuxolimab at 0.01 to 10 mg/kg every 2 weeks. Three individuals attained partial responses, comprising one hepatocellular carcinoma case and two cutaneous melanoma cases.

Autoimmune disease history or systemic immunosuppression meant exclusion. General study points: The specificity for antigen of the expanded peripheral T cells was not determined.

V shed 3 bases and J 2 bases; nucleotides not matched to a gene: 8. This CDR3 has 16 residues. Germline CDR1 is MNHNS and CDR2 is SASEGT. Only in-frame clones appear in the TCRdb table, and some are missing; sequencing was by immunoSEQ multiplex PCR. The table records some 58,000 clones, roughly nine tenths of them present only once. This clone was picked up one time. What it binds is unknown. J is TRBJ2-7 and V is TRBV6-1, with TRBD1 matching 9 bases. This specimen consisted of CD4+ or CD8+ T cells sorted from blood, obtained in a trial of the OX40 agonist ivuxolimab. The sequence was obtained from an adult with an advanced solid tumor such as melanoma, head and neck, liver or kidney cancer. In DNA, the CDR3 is TGTGCCAGCAGTGAGAGTATGGGGACAGGGACCTACGAGCAGTACTTC. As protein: CASSESMGTGTYEQYF.